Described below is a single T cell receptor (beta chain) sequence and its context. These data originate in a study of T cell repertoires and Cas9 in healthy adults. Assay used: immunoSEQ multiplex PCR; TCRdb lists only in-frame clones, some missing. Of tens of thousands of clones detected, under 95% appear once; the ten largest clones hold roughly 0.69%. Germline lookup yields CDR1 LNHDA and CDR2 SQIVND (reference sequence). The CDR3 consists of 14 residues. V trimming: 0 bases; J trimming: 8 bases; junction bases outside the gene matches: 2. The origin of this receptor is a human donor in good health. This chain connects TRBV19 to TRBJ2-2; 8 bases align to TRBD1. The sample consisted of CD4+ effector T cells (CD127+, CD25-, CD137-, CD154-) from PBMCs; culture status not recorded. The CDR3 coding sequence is TGTGCCAGTAGTATAGAGGACAGGGCTGGGGAGCTGTTTTTT. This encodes CASSIEDRAGELFF.